Below are 6 T cell receptor beta chains sequenced from a single sample in a study of cytomegalovirus exposure and HLA in healthy donors. PCR primers comprised 60 Vbeta and 13 Jbeta primers. Sequencing used immunoSEQ multiplex PCR; TCRdb keeps in-frame clones, though not all of them. Of 150,000 to 200,000 clones in the sample, 65% to 70% are singletons; the top ten hold less than 5%. Sequencing input: PBMCs. The receptors stem from a woman aged 18-29 years in good health and CMV-seropositive.

Regarding this clone: The same CDR3 can be traced to other DNA sequences in this sample. V gene TRBV30 combines with J gene TRBJ1-5; tentatively, D is TRBD1 (5 bases). Germline lookup yields CDR1 GTSNPN and CDR2 SVGIG (reference sequence). V was clipped by 3 bases and J by 10 bases, with 19 bases between them. This CDR3 is built from 14 residues. CDR3 protein: CAWSGGGVGLPQHF. The CDR3 region has the DNA TGTGCCTGGAGCGGGGGAGGGGTCGGTCTACCCCAGCATTTT.

In this sample, this clone turned up a few times. This sequence joins TRBV2 and TRBJ2-1; 14 bases match TRBD2. Trimming at V came to 7 bases and at J to 7 bases, leaving 3 bases not matched to a gene. The germline gives CDR1 SNHLY, CDR2 FYNNEI. This CDR3 has 14 residues. In nucleotides, the CDR3 is TGTGCCAGCAACGGACTAGCGGGAGGTAATGAGCAGTTCTTC. Its translation: CASNGLAGGNEQFF.

The chain joins TRBV29-1 to TRBJ1-2; TRBD1 might be the D (6 bases). Germline V lookup: CDR1 SQVTM, CDR2 ANQGSEA. This CDR3 has 11 residues. Trimming left V 7 bases short and J 5 bases short, with 11 bases between. The CDR3 DNA reads TGCAGCGGCTACAGGGATTATGGCTACACCTTC. Translated: CSGYRDYGYTF.

The rearrangement uses TRBV28 and TRBJ1-2, with 8 bases fitting TRBD1. The length of the CDR3 is 16 residues. With V trimmed by 5 bases and J by 4 bases, 12 bases remained unmatched. CDR1 MDHEN and CDR2 SYDVKM come from the germline V gene. CDR3 sequence: CASSETGEGFGYGYTF. The DNA of the CDR3 is TGTGCCAGCAGTGAGACAGGGGAGGGTTTCGGCTATGGCTACACCTTC.

The J gene is TRBJ2-7, the V gene TRBV18; no reliable D call. The ends were cut back, 5 bases at V and 3 bases at J, with 8 bases in the middle. Germline V gene data show CDR1 as KGHSH and CDR2 as LQKENI. The CDR3 covers 12 residues. In DNA form, the CDR3 reads TGTGCCAGCTCAGACACAAGCTACGAGCAGTACTTC. Protein sequence: CASSDTSYEQYF.

This clone occurred a few times. V usage is TRBV4-3 and J usage is TRBJ1-1; 7 positions match TRBD1. The CDR3 totals 12 residues. Germline values: CDR1 LGHNA, CDR2 YSLEER. The ends lost 4 bases at V and 9 bases at J; junction bases unmatched: 5. DNA for the CDR3: TGCGCCAGCAGCCGTCCAGGGGGGAAAGCTTTCTTT. As protein: CASSRPGGKAFF.